This TCR beta chain was identified in a study of cytomegalovirus exposure and HLA in healthy donors. The PCR contained 60 Vbeta and 13 Jbeta primers. Method: immunoSEQ multiplex PCR; TCRdb's copy keeps in-frame clones and lacks some. Of 65,000 to 85,000 clones listed, 55% to 80% are singletons. Sequencing was performed on PBMCs. This TCR came from a woman aged 25 to 45 in good health and CMV-seronegative.

This CDR3 is CASSLSIAGTNEQFF. CDR3 DNA: TGTGCCAGCAGTTTATCGATAGCGGGGACCAATGAGCAGTTCTTC. The J gene is TRBJ2-1, the V gene TRBV27; 8 positions match TRBD2. The CDR3 length is 15 residues. The germline V gene encodes CDR1 MNHEY and CDR2 SMNVEV (reference sequence). J lost 6 bases, V lost 0 bases, and 4 bases had no gene match.